Below are 15 T cell receptor beta chains sequenced from a single sample in a study of T-cell reconstitution after alpha-beta-depleted transplantation in children. The study's findings and limits: One year after transplant, T-cell counts and diversity came mostly from newly produced T cells.

For these TCRs, the target antigens are not known. As it was prepared, the TCRbeta library received unique molecular identifiers. MiXCR, run by TCRdb on the PCR reads, gives a single entry per CDR3 protein. The table lists 330,000 or so distinct CDR3 sequences, about 7.3% of them singletons, with about 9.1% in the top ten. Material: peripheral blood, obtained 360 days after TCRalphabeta/CD19-depleted stem cell transplant. The receptor source for this set is a female patient aged 2-10 years who had a stem cell transplant for Fanconi anemia, so the T cells may come from the graft donor.

In this sample, this clonotype turned up a few times. The chain links TRBV3-1 to TRBJ2-5; TRBD2 might be the D (5 bases). CDR1 is LGHDT, CDR2 YNNKEL, per germline (reference sequence). This CDR3 has 13 residues. V was trimmed by 9 bases and J by 5 bases, leaving 16 bases between them. CDR3 sequence (DNA): TGTGCCAGTTCCAAACGGAGGTTGGAGACCCAGTACTTC. This translates into CASSKRRLETQYF.

Many counts were recorded for this clonotype. The chain uses TRBV25-1 and TRBJ2-7; D remains ambiguous. The CDR3 loop spans 14 amino acids. Germline values: CDR1 MGHDK, CDR2 SYGVNS. V lost 1 base, J lost 1 base, and 8 bases lay in between. The CDR3 is CASSEFGSSYEQYF. The CDR3 nucleotides are TGTGCCAGCAGTGAATTCGGAAGTTCCTACGAGCAGTACTTC.

This rearrangement joins TRBV15 to TRBJ1-1, with D unclear. The CDR3 contains 13 residues. Trimming cost V 0 bases and J 4 bases, with 6 bases left between them. Per the germline V gene, CDR1 is LNHNV and CDR2 is YYDKDF (reference sequence). Here the CDR3 DNA reads TGTGCCACCAGCAGAGATCCCAGCACTGAAGCTTTCTTT. Its protein is CATSRDPSTEAFF. The full variable domain, its missing parts supplied by reference TRBV15 and TRBJ1-1, is DAMVIQNPRYQVTQFGKPVTLSCSQTLNHNVMYWYQQKSSQAPKLLFHYYDKDFNNEADTPDNFQSRRPNTSFCFLDIRSPGLGDTAMYLCATSRDPSTEAFFGQGTRLTVV.

J is TRBJ2-1 and V is TRBV6-6, with a weak D call TRBD1 (5 bases). V was clipped by 2 bases and J by 9 bases, with 11 bases between them. Germline CDR1 is MNHNY and CDR2 is SVGAGI (reference sequence). The CDR3 covers 13 residues. The CDR3 DNA reads as TGTGCCAGCAGTTACCTGGACACGGGTGAGCAGTTCTTC. Protein product: CASSYLDTGEQFF.

This clonotype was observed many times. This sequence joins TRBV20-1 and TRBJ1-1; D unresolved. The CDR3 extends over 13 amino acids. V lost 4 bases and J lost 1, with 10 bases in between. Germline V gene lookup returns CDR1 DFQATT and CDR2 SNEGSKA (reference sequence). CDR3 sequence reads: CSATPDRNTEAFF. The CDR3 region has the DNA TGCAGTGCTACCCCGGACCGGAACACTGAAGCTTTCTTT.

Only a few counts were recorded for this clonotype. This sequence joins TRBV3-1 and TRBJ1-2; 11 bases match TRBD1. Germline V gene data show CDR1 as LGHDT and CDR2 as YNNKEL (reference sequence). After removal of 8 bases from V and 6 bases from J, the junction contained 11 bases not matched to a gene. This CDR3 has 15 residues. The CDR3 coding sequence is TGTGCCAGCGGGATCTCCGGGACAGGGGGGCATGGCTACACCTTC. It codes for CASGISGTGGHGYTF. The full variable domain, with the rest looked up from reference TRBV3-1 and TRBJ1-2, is DTAVSQTPKYLVTQMGNDKSIKCEQNLGHDTMYWYKQDSKKFLKIMFSYNNKELIINETVPNRFSPKSPDKAHLNLHINSLELGDSAVYFCASGISGTGGHGYTFGSGTRLTVV.

The V gene is TRBV12-3 or TRBV12-4, the J gene TRBJ1-1; a possible D gene is TRBD1 (6 bases). The CDR3 consists of 15 residues. V dropped 6 bases and J dropped 1 base, with 15 bases sitting between them. The DNA of the CDR3 is TGTGCCAGCAGCTGGTACGGGGGCAGGAACACTGAAGCTTTCTTT. Its translation is CASSWYGGRNTEAFF.

This clonotype was recorded at least ten times. The gene calls are TRBV10-3 and TRBJ2-6; D perhaps matches TRBD2 (5 bases). Trimming pared 1 base from V and 0 bases from J, leaving 16 bases between. CDR3 length: 19 residues. Germline-derived CDR1 and CDR2 are ENHRY and SYGVKD. The CDR3 DNA is TGTGCCATCAGTGAGTTCAGCGGAGGAAGTTACTCTGGGGCCAACGTCCTGACTTTC. It specifies CAISEFSGGSYSGANVLTF.

This clonotype came up many times. The CDR3 DNA reads TGTGCCAGCAGTTTATCGGGGAGGTGGGAGCAGTACTTC. It yields the protein CASSLSGRWEQYF. The chain combines TRBV27 with TRBJ2-7; TRBD2 might be the D (6 bases). In germline, CDR1 is MNHEY, CDR2 SMNVEV (reference sequence). This CDR3 is built from 13 residues. The V gene lost 0 bases and the J gene lost 7 bases, with 10 bases spanning the gap.

This clonotype was counted ten times or more. The rearrangement links TRBV7-2 to TRBJ2-7, with 8 bases identical to TRBD1. CDR1 and CDR2 from the germline V gene are SGHTA and FQGNSA. Trimming cost V 3 bases and J 4 bases; bases outside gene matches: 8. The CDR3 covers 15 residues. CDR3 DNA: TGTGCCAGCAGCTTCGGACAGGGCGTAATGTACGAGCAGTACTTC. This encodes CASSFGQGVMYEQYF.

The sample holds many counts of this clonotype. J is TRBJ2-7 and V is TRBV4-1; 8 bases fit TRBD2. V was clipped by 1 base and J by 5 bases; unmatched bases: 13. The CDR3 has 17 amino acids. CDR1 is MGHRA, CDR2 YSYEKL, per germline. CDR3 region: CASSQGHYLAGRNEQYF. CDR3 bases: TGCGCCAGCAGCCAAGGGCACTACCTAGCGGGCAGAAACGAGCAGTACTTC.

The chain has TRBV4-2 and TRBJ2-2; either TRBD1 or TRBD2 may fit D (7 bases each). CDR3 length: 18 amino acids. Between the trimmed V and J ends, which lost 4 bases and 0 bases, there was a span of 18 bases. Germline CDR1 LGHNA, CDR2 YNFKEQ. The chain's CDR3 is CASSRFLSGGANTGELFF. CDR3 sequence (DNA): TGTGCCAGCAGCCGCTTCCTTTCAGGGGGGGCGAACACCGGGGAGCTGTTTTTT.

The V call is TRBV27, the J call TRBJ2-7, with a tentative D call TRBD1 (6 bases). Trimming pared 8 bases from V and 2 bases from J, leaving 22 bases between. Germline CDR1 reads MNHEY; CDR2 reads SMNVEV (reference sequence). This CDR3 region has 16 residues. In DNA form, the CDR3 reads TGTGCCAGCCGTCGAGGCCAAACAGGGCCCACCTACGAGCAGTACTTC. Translation gives CASRRGQTGPTYEQYF.

The V call is TRBV7-2, the J call TRBJ1-2; D gene uncertain. This CDR3 comprises 11 residues. Germline V gene lookup returns CDR1 SGHTA and CDR2 FQGNSA. Trimming removed 5 bases at V and 7 bases at J, with 8 bases between. Here the CDR3 reads CASSILSGYTF. The CDR3 nucleotides are TGTGCCAGCAGCATTTTAAGTGGCTACACCTTC. Full variable domain (outside the CDR3, taken from reference TRBV7-2 and TRBJ1-2): GAGVSQSPSNKVTEKGKDVELRCDPISGHTALYWYRQSLGQGLEFLIYFQGNSAPDKSGLPSDRFSAERTGGSVSTLTIQRTQQEDSAVYLCASSILSGYTFGSGTRLTVV.

This clonotype showed up many times. The chain couples TRBV7-9 to TRBJ2-1, with 11 bases identical to TRBD2. Trimming cost V 4 bases and J 7 bases; bases outside gene matches: 0. Germline-derived CDR1 and CDR2 are SEHNR and FQNEAQ (reference sequence). The CDR3 totals 13 residues. The CDR3 reads CASSWTSGNEQFF. CDR3 nucleotide sequence: TGTGCCAGCAGCTGGACTAGCGGGAATGAGCAGTTCTTC.